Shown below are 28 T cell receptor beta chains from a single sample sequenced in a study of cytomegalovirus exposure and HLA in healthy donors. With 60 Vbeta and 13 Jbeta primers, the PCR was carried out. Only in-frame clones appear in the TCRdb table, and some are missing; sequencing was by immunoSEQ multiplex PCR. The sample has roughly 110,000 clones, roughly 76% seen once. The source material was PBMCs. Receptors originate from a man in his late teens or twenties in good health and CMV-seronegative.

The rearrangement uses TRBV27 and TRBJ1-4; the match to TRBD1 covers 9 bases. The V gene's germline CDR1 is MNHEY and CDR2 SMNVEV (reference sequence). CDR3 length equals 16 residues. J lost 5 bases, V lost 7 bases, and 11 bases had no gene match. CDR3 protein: CASNPDRGKLNEKLFF. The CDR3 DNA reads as TGTGCCAGCAACCCAGACAGGGGGAAGTTGAATGAAAAACTGTTTTTT.

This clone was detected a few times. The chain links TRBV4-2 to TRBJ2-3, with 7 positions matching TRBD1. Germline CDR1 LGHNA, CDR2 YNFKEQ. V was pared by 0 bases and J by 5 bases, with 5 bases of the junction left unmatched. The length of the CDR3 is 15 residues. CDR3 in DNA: TGTGCCAGCAGCCAAGAGGGGCAGGGGGAAGATACGCAGTATTTT. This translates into CASSQEGQGEDTQYF.

DNA for the CDR3: TGTGCCACCCTCCGGTGGGCAGGGCTGAACACTGAAGCTTTCTTT. This codes for CATLRWAGLNTEAFF. This chain connects TRBV15 to TRBJ1-1; D possibly corresponds to TRBD1 (5 bases). The length of the CDR3 is 15 residues. CDR1 LNHNV and CDR2 YYDKDF come from the germline V gene (reference sequence). With 8 bases removed from V and 0 bases from J, the gap between germline ends came to 16 bases.

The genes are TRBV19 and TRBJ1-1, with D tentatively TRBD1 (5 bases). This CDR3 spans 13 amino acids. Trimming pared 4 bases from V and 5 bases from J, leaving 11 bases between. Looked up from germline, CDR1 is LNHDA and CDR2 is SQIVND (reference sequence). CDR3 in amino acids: CASSRDWGTEAFF. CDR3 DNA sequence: TGTGCCAGTAGTAGGGACTGGGGAACTGAAGCTTTCTTT.

Here the CDR3 DNA reads TGCAGCGTTGTGGACCCGGGGACTGAAGCTTTCTTT. This codes for CSVVDPGTEAFF. The rearrangement uses TRBV29-1 and TRBJ1-1; D unresolved. The length of the CDR3 is 12 residues. The germline CDR1 and CDR2 sequences are SQVTM and ANQGSEA. V was trimmed by 4 bases and J by 5 bases, leaving 11 bases between them.

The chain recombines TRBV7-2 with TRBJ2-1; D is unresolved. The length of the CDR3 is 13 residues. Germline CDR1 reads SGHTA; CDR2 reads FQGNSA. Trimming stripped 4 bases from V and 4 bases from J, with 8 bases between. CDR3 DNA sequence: TGTGCCAGCAGCTCCCCTCAGTACAATGAGCAGTTCTTC. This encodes CASSSPQYNEQFF.

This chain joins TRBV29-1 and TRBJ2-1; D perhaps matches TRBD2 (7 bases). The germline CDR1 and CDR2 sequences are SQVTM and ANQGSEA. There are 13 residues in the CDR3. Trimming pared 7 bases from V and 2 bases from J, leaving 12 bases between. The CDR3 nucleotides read TGCAGCGGGGGGGGGCTGACCTACAATGAGCAGTTCTTC. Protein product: CSGGGLTYNEQFF.

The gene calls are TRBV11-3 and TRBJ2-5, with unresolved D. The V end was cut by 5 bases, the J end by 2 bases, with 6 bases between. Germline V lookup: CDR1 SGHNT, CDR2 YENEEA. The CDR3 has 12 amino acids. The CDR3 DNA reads TGTGCCAGCAGCGGGCTTCAAGAGACCCAGTACTTC. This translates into CASSGLQETQYF.

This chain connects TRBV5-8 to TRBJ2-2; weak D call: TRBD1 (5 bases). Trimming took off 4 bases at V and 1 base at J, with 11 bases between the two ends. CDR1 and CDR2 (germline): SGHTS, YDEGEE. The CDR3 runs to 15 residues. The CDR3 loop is CASSQEQGNTGELFF. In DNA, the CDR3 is TGTGCCAGCAGCCAAGAGCAGGGGAACACCGGGGAGCTGTTTTTT.

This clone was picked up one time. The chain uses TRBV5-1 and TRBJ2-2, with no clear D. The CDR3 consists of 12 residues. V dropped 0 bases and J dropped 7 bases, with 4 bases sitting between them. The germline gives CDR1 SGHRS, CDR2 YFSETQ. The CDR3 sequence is CASSLAGGELFF. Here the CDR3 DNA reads TGCGCCAGCAGCTTGGCGGGCGGGGAGCTGTTTTTT.

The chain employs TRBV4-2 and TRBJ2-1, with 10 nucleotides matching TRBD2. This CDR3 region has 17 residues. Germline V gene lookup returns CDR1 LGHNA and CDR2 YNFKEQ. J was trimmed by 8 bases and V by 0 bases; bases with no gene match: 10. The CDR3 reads CASSQEAQASGGDEQFF. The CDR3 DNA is TGTGCCAGCAGCCAAGAGGCCCAAGCTAGCGGGGGTGATGAGCAGTTCTTC.

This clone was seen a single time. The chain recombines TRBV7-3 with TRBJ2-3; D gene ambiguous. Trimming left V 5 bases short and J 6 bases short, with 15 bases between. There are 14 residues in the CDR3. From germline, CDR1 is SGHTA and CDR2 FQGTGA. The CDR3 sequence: CASSETRLSDTQYF. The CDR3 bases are TGTGCCAGCAGCGAGACGAGGTTAAGCGATACGCAGTATTTT.

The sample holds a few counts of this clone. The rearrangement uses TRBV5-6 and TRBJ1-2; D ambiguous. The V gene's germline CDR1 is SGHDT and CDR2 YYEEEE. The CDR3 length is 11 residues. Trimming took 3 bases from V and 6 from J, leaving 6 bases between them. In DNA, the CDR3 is TGTGCCAGCAGCTACACTAATGGCTACACCTTC. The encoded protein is CASSYTNGYTF.

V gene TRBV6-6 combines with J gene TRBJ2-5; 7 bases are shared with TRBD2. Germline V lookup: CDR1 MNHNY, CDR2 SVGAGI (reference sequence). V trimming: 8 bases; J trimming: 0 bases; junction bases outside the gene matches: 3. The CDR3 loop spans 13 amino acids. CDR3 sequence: CASLRGNQETQYF. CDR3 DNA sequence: TGTGCCAGCCTGCGGGGGAACCAAGAGACCCAGTACTTC.

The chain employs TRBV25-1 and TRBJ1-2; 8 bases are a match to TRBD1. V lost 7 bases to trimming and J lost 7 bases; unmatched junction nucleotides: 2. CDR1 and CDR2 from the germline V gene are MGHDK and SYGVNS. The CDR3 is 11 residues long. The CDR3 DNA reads TGTGCCAGCAAACAGGGGGGTGGCTACACCTTC. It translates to CASKQGGGYTF.

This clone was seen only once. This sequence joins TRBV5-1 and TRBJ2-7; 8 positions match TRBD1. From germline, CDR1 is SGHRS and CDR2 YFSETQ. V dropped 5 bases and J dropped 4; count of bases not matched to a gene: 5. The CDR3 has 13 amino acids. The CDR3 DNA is TGCGCCAGCAGTCGGACAGGGTCGTACGAGCAGTACTTC. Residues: CASSRTGSYEQYF.

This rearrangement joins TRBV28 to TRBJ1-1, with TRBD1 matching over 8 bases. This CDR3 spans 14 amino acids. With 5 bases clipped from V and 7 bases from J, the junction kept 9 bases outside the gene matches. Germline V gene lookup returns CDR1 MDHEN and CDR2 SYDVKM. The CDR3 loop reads CASSIQGGHVEAFF. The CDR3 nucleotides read TGTGCCAGCAGTATACAGGGGGGCCATGTTGAAGCTTTCTTT.

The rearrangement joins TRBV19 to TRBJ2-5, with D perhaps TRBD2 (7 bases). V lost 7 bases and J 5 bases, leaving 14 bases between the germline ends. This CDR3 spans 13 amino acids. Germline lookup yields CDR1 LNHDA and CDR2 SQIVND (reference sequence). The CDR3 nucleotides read TGTGCCAGTAAGAGGGGGGGGCAGGAGACCCAGTACTTC. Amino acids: CASKRGGQETQYF.

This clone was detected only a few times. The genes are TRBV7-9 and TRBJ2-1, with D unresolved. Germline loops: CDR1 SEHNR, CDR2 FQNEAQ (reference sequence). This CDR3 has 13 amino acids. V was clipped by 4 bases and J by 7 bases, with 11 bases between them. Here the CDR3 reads CASSSVAANEQFF. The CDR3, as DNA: TGTGCCAGCAGCTCGGTTGCGGCAAATGAGCAGTTCTTC.

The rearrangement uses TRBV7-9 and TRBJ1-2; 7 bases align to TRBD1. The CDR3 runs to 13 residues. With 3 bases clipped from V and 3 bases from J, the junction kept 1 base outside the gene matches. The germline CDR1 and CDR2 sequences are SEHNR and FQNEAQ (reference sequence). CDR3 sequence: CASSFDRDYGYTF. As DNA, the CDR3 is TGTGCCAGCAGCTTTGACAGGGACTATGGCTACACCTTC.

The CDR3 nucleotides are TGCGCCAGCAGCCTTGGCTCCGGAGGTCCGGGCTACGAGCAGTACTTC. Translation gives CASSLGSGGPGYEQYF. This rearrangement joins TRBV4-3 to TRBJ2-7, with D perhaps TRBD2 (5 bases). Looked up from germline, CDR1 is LGHNA and CDR2 is YSLEER. The germline V and J ends were trimmed by 4 bases and 3 bases, with 19 bases remaining between them. The CDR3 is 16 amino acids.

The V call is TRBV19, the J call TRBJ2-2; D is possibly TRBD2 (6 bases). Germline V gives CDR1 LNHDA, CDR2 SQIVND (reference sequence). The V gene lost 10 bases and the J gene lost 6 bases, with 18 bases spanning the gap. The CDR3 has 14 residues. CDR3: CATRTGGSAGELFF. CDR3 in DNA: TGTGCCACGCGAACTGGGGGGTCGGCCGGGGAGCTGTTTTTT.

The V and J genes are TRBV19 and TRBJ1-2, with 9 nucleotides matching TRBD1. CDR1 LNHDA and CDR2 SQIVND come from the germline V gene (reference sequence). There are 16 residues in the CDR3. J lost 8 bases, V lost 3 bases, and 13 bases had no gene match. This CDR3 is CASSIVSGTGSSGYTF. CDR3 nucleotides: TGTGCCAGTAGTATCGTATCCGGGACAGGGTCATCGGGCTACACCTTC.

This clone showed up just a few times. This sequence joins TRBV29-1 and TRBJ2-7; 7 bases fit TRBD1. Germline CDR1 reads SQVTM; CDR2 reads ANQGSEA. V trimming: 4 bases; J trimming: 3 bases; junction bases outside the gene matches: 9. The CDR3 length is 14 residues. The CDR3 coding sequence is TGCAGCGTTGGAAGCCAGGGGGTTGTCTACGAGCAGTACTTC. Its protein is CSVGSQGVVYEQYF.

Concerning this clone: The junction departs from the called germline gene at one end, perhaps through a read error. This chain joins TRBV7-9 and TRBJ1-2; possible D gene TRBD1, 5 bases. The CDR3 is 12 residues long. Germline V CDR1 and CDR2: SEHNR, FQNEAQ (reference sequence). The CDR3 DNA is TGTTCCAGCAGCCAAGACAGCTATGGCTACACCTTC. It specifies CSSSQDSYGYTF.

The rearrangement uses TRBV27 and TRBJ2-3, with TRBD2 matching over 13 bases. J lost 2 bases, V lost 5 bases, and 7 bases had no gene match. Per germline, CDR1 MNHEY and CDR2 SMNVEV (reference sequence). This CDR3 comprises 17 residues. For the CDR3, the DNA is TGTGCCAGCAGTCCAAGGGGACTAGCGGGGCCCACAGATACGCAGTATTTT. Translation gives CASSPRGLAGPTDTQYF.

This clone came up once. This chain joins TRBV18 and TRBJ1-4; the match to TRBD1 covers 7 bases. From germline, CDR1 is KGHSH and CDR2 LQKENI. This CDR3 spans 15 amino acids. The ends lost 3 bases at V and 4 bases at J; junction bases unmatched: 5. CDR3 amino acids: CASSPRTGSNEKLFF. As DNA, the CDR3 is TGTGCCAGCTCACCCCGGACAGGAAGTAATGAAAAACTGTTTTTT.

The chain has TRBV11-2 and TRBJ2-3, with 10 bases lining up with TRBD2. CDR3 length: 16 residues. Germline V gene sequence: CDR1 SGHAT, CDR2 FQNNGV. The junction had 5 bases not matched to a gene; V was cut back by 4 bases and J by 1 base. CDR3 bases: TGTGCCAGCAGCTCACAGCGGGGGGGTGGCACAGATACGCAGTATTTT. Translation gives CASSSQRGGGTDTQYF.